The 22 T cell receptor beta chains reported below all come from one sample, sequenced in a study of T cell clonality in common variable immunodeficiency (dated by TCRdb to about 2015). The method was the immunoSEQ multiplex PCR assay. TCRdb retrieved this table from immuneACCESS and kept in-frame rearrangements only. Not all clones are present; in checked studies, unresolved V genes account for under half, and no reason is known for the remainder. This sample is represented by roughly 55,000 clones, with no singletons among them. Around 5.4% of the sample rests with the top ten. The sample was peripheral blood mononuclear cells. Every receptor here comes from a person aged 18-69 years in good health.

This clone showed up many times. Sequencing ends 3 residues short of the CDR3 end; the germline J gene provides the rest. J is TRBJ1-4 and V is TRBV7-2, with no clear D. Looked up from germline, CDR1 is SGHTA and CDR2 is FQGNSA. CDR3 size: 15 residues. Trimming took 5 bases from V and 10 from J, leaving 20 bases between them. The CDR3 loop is CASSPIDAPSGKLFF. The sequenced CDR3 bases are TGTGCCAGCAGCCCCATCGATGCCCCATCAGGAAAA.

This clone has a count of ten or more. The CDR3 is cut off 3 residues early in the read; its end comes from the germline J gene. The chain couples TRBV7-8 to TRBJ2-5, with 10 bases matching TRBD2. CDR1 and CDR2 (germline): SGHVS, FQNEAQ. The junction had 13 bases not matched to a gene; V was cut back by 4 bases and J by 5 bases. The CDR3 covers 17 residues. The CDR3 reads CASSSTVGLAGDETQYF. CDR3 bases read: TGTGCCAGCAGCTCCACGGTCGGGCTAGCGGGAGATGAGACC.

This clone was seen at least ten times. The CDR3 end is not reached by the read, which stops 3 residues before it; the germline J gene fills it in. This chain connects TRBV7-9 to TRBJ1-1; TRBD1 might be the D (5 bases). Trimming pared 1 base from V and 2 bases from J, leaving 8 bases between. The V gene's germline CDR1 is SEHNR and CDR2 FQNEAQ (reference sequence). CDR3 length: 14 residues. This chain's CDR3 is CASSLDQGNTEAFF. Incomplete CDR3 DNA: TGTGCCAGCAGCTTAGATCAGGGTAACACTGAA. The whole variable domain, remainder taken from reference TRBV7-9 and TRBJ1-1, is DTGVSQNPRHKITKRGQNVTFRCDPISEHNRLYWYRQTLGQGPEFLTYFQNEAQLEKSRLLSDRFSAERPKGSFSTLEIQRTEQGDSAMYLCASSLDQGNTEAFFGQGTRLTVV.

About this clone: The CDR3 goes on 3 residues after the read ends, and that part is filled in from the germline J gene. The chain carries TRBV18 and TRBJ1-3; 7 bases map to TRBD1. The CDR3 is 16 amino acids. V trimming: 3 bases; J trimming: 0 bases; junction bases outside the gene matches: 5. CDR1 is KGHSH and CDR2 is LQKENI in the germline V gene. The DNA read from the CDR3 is TGTGCCAGCTCACCGGGACAGCTGTTCTCTGGAAACACC. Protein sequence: CASSPGQLFSGNT. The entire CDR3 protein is CASSPGQLFSGNTIYF.

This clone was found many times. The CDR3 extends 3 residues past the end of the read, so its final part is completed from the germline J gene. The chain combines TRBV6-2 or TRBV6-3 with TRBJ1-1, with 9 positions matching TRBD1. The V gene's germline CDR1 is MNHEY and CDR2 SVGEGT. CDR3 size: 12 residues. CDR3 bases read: TGTGCCAGCAGTCAAGGGGACAGGGCG. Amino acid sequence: CASSQGDRA. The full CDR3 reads CASSQGDRAAFF.

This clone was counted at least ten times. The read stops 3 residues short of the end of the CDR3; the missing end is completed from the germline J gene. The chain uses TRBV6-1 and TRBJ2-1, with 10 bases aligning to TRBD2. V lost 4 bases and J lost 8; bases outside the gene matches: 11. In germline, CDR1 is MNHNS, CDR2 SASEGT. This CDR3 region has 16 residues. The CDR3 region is CASSAIAGGSLYEQFF. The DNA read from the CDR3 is TGTGCCAGCAGTGCGATAGCGGGAGGCAGCCTCTATGAG.

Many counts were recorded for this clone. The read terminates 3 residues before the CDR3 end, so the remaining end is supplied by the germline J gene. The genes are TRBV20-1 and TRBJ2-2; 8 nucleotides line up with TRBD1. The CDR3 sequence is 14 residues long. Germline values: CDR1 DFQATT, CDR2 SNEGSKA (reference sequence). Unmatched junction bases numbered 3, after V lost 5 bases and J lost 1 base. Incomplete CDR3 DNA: TGCAGTGCTCCAGGGGGCCTGAACACCGGGGAG. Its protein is CSAPGGLNTGE. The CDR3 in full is CSAPGGLNTGELFF.

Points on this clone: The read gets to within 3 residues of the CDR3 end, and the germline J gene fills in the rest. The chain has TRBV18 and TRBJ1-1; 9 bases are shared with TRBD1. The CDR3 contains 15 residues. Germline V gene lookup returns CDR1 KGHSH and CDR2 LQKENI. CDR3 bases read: TGTGCCAGCTCACCGGACCGGGACAGGGTTTTCTAC. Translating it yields CASSPDRDRVFY. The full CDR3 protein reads CASSPDRDRVFYAFF.

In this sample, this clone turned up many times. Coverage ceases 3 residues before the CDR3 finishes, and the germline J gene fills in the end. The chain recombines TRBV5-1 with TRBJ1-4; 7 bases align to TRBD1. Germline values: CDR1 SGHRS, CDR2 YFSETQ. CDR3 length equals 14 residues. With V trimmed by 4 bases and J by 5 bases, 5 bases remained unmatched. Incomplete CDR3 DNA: TGCGCCAGCAGCACCGGACAGGAAAATGAAAAA. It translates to CASSTGQENEK. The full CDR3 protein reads CASSTGQENEKLFF. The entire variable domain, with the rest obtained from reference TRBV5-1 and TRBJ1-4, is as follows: KAGVTQTPRYLIKTRGQQVTLSCSPISGHRSVSWYQQTPGQGLQFLFEYFSETQRNKGNFPGRFSGRQFSNSRSEMNVSTLELGDSALYLCASSTGQENEKLFFGSGTQLSVL.

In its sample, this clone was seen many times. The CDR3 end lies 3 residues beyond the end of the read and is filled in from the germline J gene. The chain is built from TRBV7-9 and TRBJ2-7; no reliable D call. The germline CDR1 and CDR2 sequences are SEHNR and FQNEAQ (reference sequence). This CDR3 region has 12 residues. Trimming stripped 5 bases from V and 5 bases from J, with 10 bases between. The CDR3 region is CASSLPVDEQYF. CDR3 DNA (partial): TGTGCCAGCAGCCTGCCCGTAGACGAG. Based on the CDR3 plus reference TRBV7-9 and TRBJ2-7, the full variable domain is DTGVSQNPRHKITKRGQNVTFRCDPISEHNRLYWYRQTLGQGPEFLTYFQNEAQLEKSRLLSDRFSAERPKGSFSTLEIQRTEQGDSAMYLCASSLPVDEQYFGPGTRLTVT.

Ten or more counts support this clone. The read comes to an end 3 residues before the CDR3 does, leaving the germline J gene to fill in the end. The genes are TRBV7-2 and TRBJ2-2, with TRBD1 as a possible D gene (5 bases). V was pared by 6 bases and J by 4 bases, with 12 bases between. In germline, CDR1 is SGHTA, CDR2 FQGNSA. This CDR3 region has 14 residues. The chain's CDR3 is CASSSGLITGELFF. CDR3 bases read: TGTGCCAGCAGTTCAGGGTTGATCACCGGGGAG.

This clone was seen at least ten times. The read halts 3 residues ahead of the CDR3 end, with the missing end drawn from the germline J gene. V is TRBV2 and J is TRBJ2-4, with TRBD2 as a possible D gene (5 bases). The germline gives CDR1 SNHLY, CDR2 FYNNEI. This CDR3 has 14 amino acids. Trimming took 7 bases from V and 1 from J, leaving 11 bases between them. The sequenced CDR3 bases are TGTGCCAGCATAACCAGCGGTGCCAAAAACATT. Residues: CASITSGAKNI. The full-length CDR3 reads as CASITSGAKNIQYF.

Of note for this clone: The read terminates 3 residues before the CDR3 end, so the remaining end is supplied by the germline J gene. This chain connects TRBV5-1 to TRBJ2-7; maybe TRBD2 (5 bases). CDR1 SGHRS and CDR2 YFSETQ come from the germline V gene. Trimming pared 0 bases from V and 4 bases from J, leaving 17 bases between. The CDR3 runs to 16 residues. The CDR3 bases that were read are TGCGCCAGCAGCTTGGCCGGGGAGATGGGCGGGTACGAG. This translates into CASSLAGEMGGYE. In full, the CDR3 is CASSLAGEMGGYEQYF.

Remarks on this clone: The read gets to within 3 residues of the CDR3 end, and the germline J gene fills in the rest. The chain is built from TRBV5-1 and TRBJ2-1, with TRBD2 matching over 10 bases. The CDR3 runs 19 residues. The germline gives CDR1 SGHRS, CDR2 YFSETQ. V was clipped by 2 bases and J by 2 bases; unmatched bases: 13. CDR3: CASSFHNRQTSGPYNEQFF. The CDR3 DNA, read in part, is TGCGCCAGCAGCTTCCACAACCGCCAGACTAGCGGGCCCTACAATGAG.

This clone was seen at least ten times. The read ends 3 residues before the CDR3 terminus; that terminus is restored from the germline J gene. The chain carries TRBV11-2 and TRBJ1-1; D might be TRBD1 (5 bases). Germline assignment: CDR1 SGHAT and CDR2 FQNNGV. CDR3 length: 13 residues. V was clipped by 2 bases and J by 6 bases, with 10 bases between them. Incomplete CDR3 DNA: TGTGCCAGCAGCTTACTTAGGGGTTCTGAA. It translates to CASSLLRGSE. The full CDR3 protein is CASSLLRGSEAFF.

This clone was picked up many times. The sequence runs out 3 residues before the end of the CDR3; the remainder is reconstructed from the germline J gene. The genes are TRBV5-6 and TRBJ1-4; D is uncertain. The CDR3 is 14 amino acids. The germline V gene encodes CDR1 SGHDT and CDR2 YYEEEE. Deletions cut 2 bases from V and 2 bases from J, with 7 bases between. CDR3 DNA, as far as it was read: TGTGCCAGCAGCTTTCAAAGGACTAATGAAAAA. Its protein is CASSFQRTNEK. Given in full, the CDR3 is CASSFQRTNEKLFF.

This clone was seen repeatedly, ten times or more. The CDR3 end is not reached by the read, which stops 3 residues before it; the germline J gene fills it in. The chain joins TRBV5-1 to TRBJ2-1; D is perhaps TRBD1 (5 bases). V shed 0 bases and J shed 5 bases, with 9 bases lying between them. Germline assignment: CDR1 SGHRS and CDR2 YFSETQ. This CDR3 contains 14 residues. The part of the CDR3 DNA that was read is TGCGCCAGCAGCTTGGGACAGCTTGACAATGAG. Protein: CASSLGQLDNE. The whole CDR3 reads CASSLGQLDNEQFF.

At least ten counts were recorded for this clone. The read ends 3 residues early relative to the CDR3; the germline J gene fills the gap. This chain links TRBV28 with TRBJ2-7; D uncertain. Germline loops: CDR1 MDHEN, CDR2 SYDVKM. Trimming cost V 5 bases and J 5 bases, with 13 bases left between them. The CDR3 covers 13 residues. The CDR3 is CASSPTERDEQYF. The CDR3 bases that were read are TGTGCCAGCAGTCCCACGGAGCGCGACGAG. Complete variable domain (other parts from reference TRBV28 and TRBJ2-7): DVKVTQSSRYLVKRTGEKVFLECVQDMDHENMFWYRQDPGLGLRLIYFSYDVKMKEKGDIPEGYSVSREKKERFSLILESASTNQTSMYLCASSPTERDEQYFGPGTRLTVT.

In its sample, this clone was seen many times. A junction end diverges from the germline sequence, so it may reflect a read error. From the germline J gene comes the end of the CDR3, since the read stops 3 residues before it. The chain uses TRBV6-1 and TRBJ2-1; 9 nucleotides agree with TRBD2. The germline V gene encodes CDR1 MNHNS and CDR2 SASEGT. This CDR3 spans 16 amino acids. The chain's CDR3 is CASTEFSGSSYNEQFF. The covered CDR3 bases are TGTGCCAGCACTGAATTTAGCGGGAGTTCCTACAATGAG.

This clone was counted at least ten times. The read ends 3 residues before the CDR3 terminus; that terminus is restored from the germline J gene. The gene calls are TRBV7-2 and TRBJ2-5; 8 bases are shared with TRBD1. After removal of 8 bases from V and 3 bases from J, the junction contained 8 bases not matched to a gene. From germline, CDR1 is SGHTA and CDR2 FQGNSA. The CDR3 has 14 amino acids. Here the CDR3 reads CASAPDRGEETQYF. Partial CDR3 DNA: TGTGCCAGCGCCCCCGACAGGGGAGAAGAGACC. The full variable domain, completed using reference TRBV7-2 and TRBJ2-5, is GAGVSQSPSNKVTEKGKDVELRCDPISGHTALYWYRQSLGQGLEFLIYFQGNSAPDKSGLPSDRFSAERTGGSVSTLTIQRTQQEDSAVYLCASAPDRGEETQYFGPGTRLLVL.

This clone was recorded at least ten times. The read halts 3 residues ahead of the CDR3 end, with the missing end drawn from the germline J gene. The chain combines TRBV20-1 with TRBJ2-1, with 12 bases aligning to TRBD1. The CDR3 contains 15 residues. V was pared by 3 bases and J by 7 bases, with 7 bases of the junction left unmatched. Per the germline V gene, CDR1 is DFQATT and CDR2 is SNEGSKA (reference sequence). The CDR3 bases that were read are TGCAGTGCTAGGTTACCGGGACAGGGGGCAAATGAG. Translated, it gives CSARLPGQGANE. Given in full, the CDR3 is CSARLPGQGANEQFF.

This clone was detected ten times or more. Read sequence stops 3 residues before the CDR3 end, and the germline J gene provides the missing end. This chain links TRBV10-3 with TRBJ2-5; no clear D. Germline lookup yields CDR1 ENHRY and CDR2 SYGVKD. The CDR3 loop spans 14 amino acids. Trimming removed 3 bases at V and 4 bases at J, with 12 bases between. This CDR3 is CAISERQVGETQYF. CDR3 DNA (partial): TGTGCCATCAGTGAAAGGCAGGTAGGAGAGACC.